These T cell receptor beta chains were read from a single sample in a study of blood T cells in healthy people across ages. TCRdb re-called the 5' RACE reads through MiXCR, storing one row per CDR3 protein. The data contain 1.5 million to 2 million distinct CDR3 sequences, 34% of them singletons. The sequencing input was blood. The receptors shown here come from a woman aged 25 to 39 in good health. The CDR3 runs from the conserved cysteine through the conserved F or W. Fields, in order: D gene, clone size, J gene, V gene, CDR3 protein, CDR3 DNA. D genes are given only for firm matches. Clone size, where shown, is once, few, many, or a class for clones that have expanded.

TRBD1,once,TRBJ1-2,TRBV20-1,CSARAKGQATNYGYTF,TGCAGTGCTAGAGCTAAGGGACAGGCGACTAACTATGGCTACACCTTC
TRBD2,few,TRBJ2-1,TRBV4-2,CASSPMLRHSGAYNEQFF,TGTGCCAGCAGCCCTATGTTGCGGCATAGCGGGGCCTACAATGAGCAGTTCTTC
-,-,TRBJ1-5,TRBV4-2,CASSQEPSQPSNQPQHF,TGTGCCAGCAGCCAAGAGCCCTCGCAGCCTAGCAATCAGCCCCAGCATTTT
TRBD2,-,TRBJ2-1,TRBV2,CASSEAGSHSGILNEQFF,TGTGCCAGCAGTGAAGCGGGCAGCCATAGCGGGATTCTCAATGAGCAGTTCTTC
-,-,TRBJ2-1,TRBV15,CATSREGVARLDNEQFF,TGTGCCACCAGCAGAGAGGGAGTGGCGAGACTAGACAATGAGCAGTTCTTC
-,-,TRBJ2-3,TRBV6-6,CASSYSRADTQYF,TGTGCCAGCAGTTACTCGAGGGCAGATACGCAGTATTTT
TRBD2,few,TRBJ2-3,TRBV7-9,CASSLAARGVRVADTQYF,TGTGCCAGCAGCTTAGCCGCGCGGGGGGTTAGGGTTGCAGATACGCAGTATTTT
-,few,TRBJ2-5,TRBV6-1,CASRRPDEAGTQYF,TGTGCCAGCAGACGACCGGACGAGGCGGGGACCCAGTACTTC
-,few,TRBJ2-5,TRBV27,CASSLENRPGETQYF,TGTGCCAGCAGTTTAGAAAACAGGCCAGGAGAGACCCAGTACTTC
TRBD2,-,TRBJ2-3,TRBV3-1,CASSPGLAEPIDTQYF,TGTGCCAGCAGCCCTGGACTAGCGGAGCCCATAGATACGCAGTATTTT
TRBD1,-,TRBJ2-7,TRBV7-2,CASVVGDSSYEQYF,TGTGCCAGCGTCGTGGGGGACAGCTCCTACGAGCAGTACTTC
-,once,TRBJ2-1,TRBV15,CATSIPGGKNEQFF,TGTGCCACCAGCATACCGGGGGGCAAAAATGAGCAGTTCTTC
TRBD2,-,TRBJ2-7,TRBV4-1,CTSSQESASGSYEQYF,TGCACCAGCAGCCAAGAGTCGGCTAGCGGGAGTTACGAGCAGTACTTC
-,few,TRBJ1-4,TRBV6-1,CASSRSLNEKLFF,TGTGCCAGCTCCAGAAGCCTGAATGAAAAACTGTTTTTT
TRBD2,many,TRBJ2-3,TRBV27,CASNIGLAGADTQYF,TGTGCCAGCAATATAGGACTAGCGGGGGCAGATACGCAGTATTTT
-,few,TRBJ2-3,TRBV4-1,CASSQDRAHRAASRADTQYF,TGCGCCAGCAGCCAAGATCGGGCTCATAGGGCGGCCTCTAGGGCAGATACGCAGTATTTT
-,once,TRBJ2-1,TRBV12-3/TRBV12-4,CASRFGTPYNEQFF,TGTGCCAGCAGGTTCGGGACACCGTACAATGAGCAGTTCTTC
-,-,TRBJ1-4,TRBV5-1,CASSLYVATNEKLFF,TGCGCCAGCAGCTTGTACGTGGCAACTAATGAAAAACTGTTTTTT
TRBD2,-,TRBJ2-1,TRBV19,CASSIAKAGGPNEQFF,TGTGCCAGTAGTATAGCGAAAGCGGGAGGGCCAAATGAGCAGTTCTTC
-,-,TRBJ1-2,TRBV4-2,CASSQAHGQDGYGYTF,TGTGCCAGCAGCCAAGCCCACGGGCAGGACGGCTATGGCTACACCTTC
-,-,TRBJ1-4,TRBV28,CASSPTERQEINEKLFF,TGTGCCAGCAGTCCGACGGAACGACAGGAGATTAATGAAAAACTGTTTTTT
TRBD2,few,TRBJ2-1,TRBV9,CASTPLASGSLSEQFF,TGTGCCAGCACACCTCTCGCTAGCGGGAGTTTAAGTGAGCAGTTCTTC
-,many,TRBJ2-7,TRBV3-1,CASGTLYEQYF,TGTGCTAGTGGTACTCTCTACGAGCAGTACTTC
-,-,TRBJ2-5,TRBV11-1,CASSQTNHTTGTKETQYF,TGTGCCAGCAGCCAAACCAACCACACGACAGGAACCAAGGAGACCCAGTACTTC
TRBD2,-,TRBJ2-5,TRBV20-1,CSARASPLYGGGFYETQYF,TGCAGTGCTAGAGCAAGTCCCCTTTACGGGGGGGGTTTTTATGAGACCCAGTACTTC
TRBD1,-,TRBJ1-4,TRBV9,CASSLQGAHEKLFF,TGTGCCAGCAGCTTACAGGGGGCTCATGAAAAACTGTTTTTT
-,few,TRBJ2-2,TRBV5-1,CASSLVSEGGGELFF,TGCGCCAGCAGCTTGGTTTCGGAAGGGGGCGGGGAGCTGTTTTTT
-,-,TRBJ2-4,TRBV28,CASTPPRDGKNIQYF,TGTGCCAGCACTCCTCCCCGGGACGGCAAAAACATTCAGTACTTC
TRBD2,many,TRBJ2-3,TRBV7-6,CASSSRTSGRSDTQYF,TGTGCCAGCAGCTCCCGGACTAGCGGGAGAAGCGATACGCAGTATTTT
-,-,TRBJ1-1,TRBV29-1,CSALQGTGANTEAFF,TGCAGCGCACTCCAGGGGACGGGGGCTAACACTGAAGCTTTCTTT
TRBD2,-,TRBJ2-7,TRBV20-1,CSAYRTSYEQYF,TGCAGTGCTTACCGGACTAGCTACGAGCAGTACTTC
-,many,TRBJ2-5,TRBV29-1,CSVLQGLVGETQYF,TGCAGCGTTTTGCAGGGGTTGGTGGGGGAGACCCAGTACTTC
TRBD2,-,TRBJ2-3,TRBV29-1,CSVHSGRIVDTQYF,TGCAGCGTACATAGCGGGAGGATTGTAGATACGCAGTATTTT
TRBD1,-,TRBJ2-7,TRBV28,CASSPHRGHEQYF,TGTGCCAGCAGTCCCCACAGGGGCCACGAGCAGTACTTC
TRBD1,-,TRBJ2-7,TRBV6-1,CASKQRVTGNEQYF,TGTGCCAGCAAGCAACGCGTGACAGGGAACGAGCAGTACTTC
-,-,TRBJ2-5,TRBV10-3,CAISESTGGGETQYF,TGTGCCATCAGTGAGTCGACTGGAGGGGGGGAGACCCAGTACTTC
TRBD2,many,TRBJ2-1,TRBV28,CASSFSSGSNEQFF,TGTGCCAGCAGTTTCTCTAGCGGGAGTAATGAGCAGTTCTTC
-,-,TRBJ1-2,TRBV20-1,CSASRVRRGYTF,TGCAGTGCTAGTCGGGTTCGTAGGGGCTACACCTTC
TRBD2,few,TRBJ2-5,TRBV5-1,CASKAGIQETQYF,TGCGCCAGCAAAGCGGGAATCCAAGAGACCCAGTACTTC
-,-,TRBJ2-7,TRBV5-1,CASSGGLTAEQYF,TGCGCCAGCAGTGGAGGCCTTACCGCCGAGCAGTACTTC
-,-,TRBJ1-2,TRBV25-1,CASSASYLWGYTF,TGTGCCAGCAGTGCCTCATACTTGTGGGGCTACACCTTC
-,few,TRBJ2-1,TRBV5-1,CASSSQISGGFEQFF,TGCGCCAGCAGCTCTCAAATTTCGGGGGGCTTTGAGCAGTTCTTC
TRBD2,-,TRBJ2-7,TRBV27,CASSLKAAGLGPYEQYF,TGTGCCAGCAGTCTAAAGGCCGCGGGACTAGGTCCCTACGAGCAGTACTTC
-,few,TRBJ1-4,TRBV4-1,CASSSQVKEREKLFF,TGCGCCAGCAGCTCCCAGGTGAAGGAAAGGGAAAAACTGTTTTTT
-,-,TRBJ2-7,TRBV4-1,CASSQIPGLKAYEQYF,TGCGCCAGCAGCCAGATCCCGGGACTCAAGGCCTACGAGCAGTACTTC
TRBD2,-,TRBJ2-3,TRBV20-1,CSARGTSGGVVDTQYF,TGCAGTGCTAGAGGGACTAGCGGGGGGGTAGTAGATACGCAGTATTTT
-,many,TRBJ1-1,TRBV5-1,CASSPTGNTEAFF,TGTGCCAGCAGCCCGACAGGGAACACTGAAGCTTTCTTT
-,-,TRBJ1-3,TRBV19,CASSPPRGIGSGNTIYF,TGTGCCAGTAGTCCCCCCCGGGGAATCGGCTCTGGAAACACCATATATTTT